This T cell receptor beta chain comes out of a study of blood T cell repertoires in COVID-19. Background on the study: From the United States, Italy and Spain came samples of acute and convalescent COVID-19. T cells, B-cell-depleted T cells, or PBMCs supplied cDNA or gDNA.

Per germline, CDR1 MGHRA and CDR2 YSYEKL. The CDR3 loop spans 15 amino acids. V gave up 4 bases and J gave up 0 bases, with 12 bases separating them. How the authors handled the data: Nucleated cell counts were estimated from reference gene primer amplification. The data were produced by immunoSEQ multiplex PCR, yet TCRdb's version contains in-frame clones alone and is incomplete. The V and J calls and the clone size are those of that table, but D and trimming were determined from the DNA. This sample has more than 95,000 clones, with 75% to 95% found just once. The TCR comes from a human donor in a cohort sampled during active COVID-19. This chain joins TRBV4-1 and TRBJ2-5; perhaps TRBD1 as D (5 bases). The sample taken for sequencing was peripheral blood. The chain's CDR3 is CASSLSPRDQETQYF. DNA of the CDR3: TGCGCCAGCAGCCTTTCTCCCAGGGACCAAGAGACCCAGTACTTC.